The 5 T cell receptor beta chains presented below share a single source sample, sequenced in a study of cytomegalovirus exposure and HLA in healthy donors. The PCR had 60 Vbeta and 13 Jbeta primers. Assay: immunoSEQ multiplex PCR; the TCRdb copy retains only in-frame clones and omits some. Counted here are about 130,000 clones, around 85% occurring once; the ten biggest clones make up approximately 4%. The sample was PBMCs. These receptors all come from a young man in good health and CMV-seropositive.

CDR3 loop: CASSVNFGETQYF. CDR3 DNA sequence: TGCGCCAGCAGCGTAAATTTCGGAGAGACCCAGTACTTC. This chain uses TRBV4-3 with TRBJ2-5, with unresolved D. Germline lookup yields CDR1 LGHNA and CDR2 YSLEER. The CDR3 sequence is 13 residues long. V shed 5 bases and J shed 4 bases, with 11 bases lying between them.

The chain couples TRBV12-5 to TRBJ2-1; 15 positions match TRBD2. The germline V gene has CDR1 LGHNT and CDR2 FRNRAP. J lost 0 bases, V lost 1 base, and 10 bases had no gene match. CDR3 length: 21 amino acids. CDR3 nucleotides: TGTGCTAGTGGTTTGGGAACATTGGGACTAGCGGGGGGATACTCCTACAATGAGCAGTTCTTC. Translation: CASGLGTLGLAGGYSYNEQFF.

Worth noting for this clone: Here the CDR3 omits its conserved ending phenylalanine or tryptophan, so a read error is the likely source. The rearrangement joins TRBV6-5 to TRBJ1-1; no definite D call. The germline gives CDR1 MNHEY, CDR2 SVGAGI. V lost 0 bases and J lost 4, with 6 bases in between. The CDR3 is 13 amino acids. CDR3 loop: CASSYSGITEAFS. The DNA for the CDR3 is TGTGCCAGCAGTTACTCCGGTATCACTGAAGCTTTCTCT.

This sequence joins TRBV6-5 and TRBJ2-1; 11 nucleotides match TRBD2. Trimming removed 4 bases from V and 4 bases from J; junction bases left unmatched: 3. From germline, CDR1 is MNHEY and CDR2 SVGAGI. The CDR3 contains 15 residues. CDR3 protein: CASSLRLAGYNEQFF. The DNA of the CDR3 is TGTGCCAGCAGTTTGAGACTAGCGGGGTACAATGAGCAGTTCTTC.

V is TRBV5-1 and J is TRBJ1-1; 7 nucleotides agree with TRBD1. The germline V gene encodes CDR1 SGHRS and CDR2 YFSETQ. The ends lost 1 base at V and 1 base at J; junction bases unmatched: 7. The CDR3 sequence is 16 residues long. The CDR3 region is CASSLIAAGGNTEAFF. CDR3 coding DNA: TGCGCCAGCAGCTTGATCGCGGCAGGGGGGAACACTGAAGCTTTCTTT.